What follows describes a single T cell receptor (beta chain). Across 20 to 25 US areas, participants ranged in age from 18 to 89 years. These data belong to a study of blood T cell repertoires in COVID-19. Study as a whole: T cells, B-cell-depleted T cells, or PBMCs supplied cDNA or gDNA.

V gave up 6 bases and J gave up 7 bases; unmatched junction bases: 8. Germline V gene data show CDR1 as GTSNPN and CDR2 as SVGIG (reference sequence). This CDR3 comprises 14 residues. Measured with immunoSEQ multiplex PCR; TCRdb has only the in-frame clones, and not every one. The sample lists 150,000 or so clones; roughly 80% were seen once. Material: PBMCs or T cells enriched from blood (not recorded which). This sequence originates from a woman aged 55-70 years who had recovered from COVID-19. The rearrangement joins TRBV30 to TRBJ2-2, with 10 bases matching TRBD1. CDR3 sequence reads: CACMGQGSIGELFF. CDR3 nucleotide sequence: TGTGCCTGCATGGGACAGGGGAGTATCGGGGAGCTGTTTTTT.